This T cell receptor (beta chain) stems from a study of blood T cells in healthy people across ages. Trimming at V came to 8 bases and at J to 1 base, leaving 5 bases not matched to a gene. This CDR3 region has 14 residues. A second 7 to 11 cycle PCR used barcoded and J-beta primers. Every molecule of cDNA carried a tag from a template-switch adaptor with 12 random nucleotides. Samples each returned at least 2.5 million CDR3-containing paired-end reads. TCRdb reprocessed the 5' RACE reads with MiXCR, giving one entry per CDR3 protein. The sample consists of 1 million to 1.2 million distinct CDR3 sequences, approximately 38% of them appearing once.

The clonotype comes from a man between 18 and 35 years old in good health. This chain joins TRBV12-3 or TRBV12-4 and TRBJ2-3; 8 bases align to TRBD2. Sequencing input: blood. The CDR3 DNA reads TGTGCCAGCCTCCCGGGACTAGGCACAGATACGCAGTATTTT. Translating it yields CASLPGLGTDTQYF.